A selection of T cell receptor beta chains follows, all from one sample in a study of blood T cell repertoires in COVID-19. Repertoires were generated with immunoSEQ multiplex PCR, while TCRdb's copy carries only in-frame clones and drops some. The data contain roughly 400,000 clones, approximately 92% of them singletons. Sample: PBMCs or T cells enriched from blood (not recorded which). Receptors originate from a man younger than 40 who had recovered from COVID-19. Each CDR3 is given with its conserved first and last residue. The D gene is left open where the match is weak. A row's size may be missing; if present it is once, few, many or a size class.

V	size	D	length	J	DNA	CDR3
TRBV11-2	.	.	11	TRBJ2-3	TGTGCCAGCACCCCGGCAGATACGCAGTATTTT	CASTPADTQYF
TRBV24-1	.	TRBD2	17	TRBJ2-1	TGTGCCACCCCCCCTAGCGGAGTTTTTAGCTCCTACAATGAGCAGTTCTTC	CATPPSGVFSSYNEQFF
TRBV9	.	.	17	TRBJ2-1	TGTGCCAGCAGCGTAAGTCCGCTGGTGGGAGCCGGGGGTGAGCAGTTCTTC	CASSVSPLVGAGGEQFF
TRBV19	.	.	14	TRBJ1-1	TGTGCCAGTAGTATGCAAACAGGGAACACTGAAGCTTTCTTT	CASSMQTGNTEAFF
TRBV7-2	.	TRBD2	16	TRBJ2-2	TGTGCCAGCAGTCCTCGACTAGCGGCGAACACCGGGGAGCTGTTTTTT	CASSPRLAANTGELFF
TRBV12-3/TRBV12-4	.	TRBD1	12	TRBJ2-5	TGTGCCAGCACTACAGGGGAAGAGACCCAGTACTTC	CASTTGEETQYF
TRBV19	once	.	13	TRBJ1-5	TGTGCCAGTAATATGAGGGCGGAACAGCCCCAGCATTTT	CASNMRAEQPQHF
TRBV28	.	TRBD2	19	TRBJ2-5	TGTGCCAGCAGTTTAACCCTTACCTTACTAGCGGGACCTCGGGAGACCCAGTACTTC	CASSLTLTLLAGPRETQYF
TRBV28	.	.	16	TRBJ1-5	TGTGCCAGCAGCCGAGCCCAGGGACACAGAAATCAGCCCCAGCATTTT	CASSRAQGHRNQPQHF
TRBV27	.	TRBD1	14	TRBJ1-2	TGTGCCAGCAGCTCAGGACAGGGGCCCTTGGGCTACACCTTC	CASSSGQGPLGYTF
TRBV5-1	.	TRBD2	15	TRBJ2-3	TGCGCCAGCAGCTCACAGCGGGGGAGCACAGATACGCAGTATTTT	CASSSQRGSTDTQYF
TRBV5-1	.	TRBD2	16	TRBJ2-7	TGCGCCAGCAGCTTGGTAGGACTAGCGGAGCCAGGGGAGCAGTACTTC	CASSLVGLAEPGEQYF
TRBV7-2	.	TRBD2	16	TRBJ2-1	TGTGCCACCGGACTAGCGGGAGGGACCTCCTACAATGAGCAGTTCTTC	CATGLAGGTSYNEQFF
TRBV5-5	.	.	15	TRBJ1-1	TGTGCCAGCAGCTGGCTACAGGGAGCGAACACTGAAGCTTTCTTT	CASSWLQGANTEAFF
TRBV19	.	.	13	TRBJ2-3	TGTGCCAGTAGTATTTCTGGCACAGATACGCAGTATTTT	CASSISGTDTQYF
TRBV7-9	.	TRBD1	15	TRBJ2-7	TGTGCCAGCAGCTTACCCCGACAGGGTCCGTACGAGCAGTACTTC	CASSLPRQGPYEQYF